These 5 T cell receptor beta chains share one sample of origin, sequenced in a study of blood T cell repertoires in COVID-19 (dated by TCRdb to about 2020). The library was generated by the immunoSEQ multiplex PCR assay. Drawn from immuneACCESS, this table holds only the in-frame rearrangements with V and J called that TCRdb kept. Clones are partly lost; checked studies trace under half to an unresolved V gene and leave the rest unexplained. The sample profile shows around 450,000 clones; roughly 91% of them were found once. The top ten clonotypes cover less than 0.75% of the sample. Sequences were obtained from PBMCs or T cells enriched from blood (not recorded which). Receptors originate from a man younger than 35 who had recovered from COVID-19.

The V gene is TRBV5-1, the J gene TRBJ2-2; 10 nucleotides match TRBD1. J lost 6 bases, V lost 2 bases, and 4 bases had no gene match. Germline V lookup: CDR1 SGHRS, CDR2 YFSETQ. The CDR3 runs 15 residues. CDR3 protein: CASSLDRGPSGELFF. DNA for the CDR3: TGCGCCAGCAGCTTAGACAGGGGGCCTTCCGGGGAGCTGTTTTTT.

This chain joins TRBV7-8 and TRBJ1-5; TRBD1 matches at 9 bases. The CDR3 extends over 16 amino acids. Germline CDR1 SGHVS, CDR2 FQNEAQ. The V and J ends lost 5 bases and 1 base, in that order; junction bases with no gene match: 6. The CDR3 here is CASSPSGTGSNQPQHF. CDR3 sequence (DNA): TGTGCCAGCAGCCCGTCCGGGACAGGGAGCAATCAGCCCCAGCATTTT.

The CDR3: CASSQDIDRGLTNEKLFF. The CDR3 DNA sequence: TGCGCCAGCAGCCAAGATATCGACAGGGGGTTGACTAATGAAAAACTGTTTTTT. The J gene is TRBJ1-4, the V gene TRBV4-1, with 9 bases aligning to TRBD1. With 0 bases clipped from V and 2 bases from J, the junction kept 7 bases outside the gene matches. Germline V gene lookup returns CDR1 MGHRA and CDR2 YSYEKL. The CDR3 sequence is 18 residues long.

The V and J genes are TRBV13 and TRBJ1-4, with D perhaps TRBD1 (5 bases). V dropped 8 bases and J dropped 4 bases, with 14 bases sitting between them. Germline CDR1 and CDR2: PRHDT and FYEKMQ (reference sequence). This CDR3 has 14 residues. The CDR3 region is CASGSGGGNEKLFF. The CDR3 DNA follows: TGTGCCAGCGGTTCGGGGGGAGGTAATGAAAAACTGTTTTTT.

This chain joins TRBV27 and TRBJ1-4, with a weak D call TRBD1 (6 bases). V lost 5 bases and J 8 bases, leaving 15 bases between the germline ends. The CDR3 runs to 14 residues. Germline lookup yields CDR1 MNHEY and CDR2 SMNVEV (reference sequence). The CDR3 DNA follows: TGTGCCAGCAGTCCCCGGGGGGGCCGGGAAAAACTGTTTTTT. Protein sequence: CASSPRGGREKLFF. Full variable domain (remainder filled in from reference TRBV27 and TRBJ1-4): EAQVTQNPRYLITVTGKKLTVTCSQNMNHEYMSWYRQDPGLGLRQIYYSMNVEVTDKGDVPEGYKVSRKEKRNFPLILESPSPNQTSLYFCASSPRGGREKLFFGSGTQLSVL.